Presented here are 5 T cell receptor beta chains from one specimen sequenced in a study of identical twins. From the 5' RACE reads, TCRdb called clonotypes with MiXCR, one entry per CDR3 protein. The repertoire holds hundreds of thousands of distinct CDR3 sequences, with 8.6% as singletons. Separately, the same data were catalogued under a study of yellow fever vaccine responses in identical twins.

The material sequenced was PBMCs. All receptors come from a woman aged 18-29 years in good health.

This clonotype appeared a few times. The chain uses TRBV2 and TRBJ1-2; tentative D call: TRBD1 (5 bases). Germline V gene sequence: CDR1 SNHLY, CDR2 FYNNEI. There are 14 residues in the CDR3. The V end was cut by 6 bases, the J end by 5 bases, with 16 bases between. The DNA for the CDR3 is TGTGCCAGCAGCGCTACCGGGACTGTTTATGGCTACACCTTC. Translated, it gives CASSATGTVYGYTF.

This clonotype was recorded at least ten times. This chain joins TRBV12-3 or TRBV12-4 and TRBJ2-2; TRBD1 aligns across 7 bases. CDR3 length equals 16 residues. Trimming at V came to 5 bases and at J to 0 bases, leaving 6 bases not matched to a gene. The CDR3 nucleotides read TGTGCCAGCAGTATCGACAGGGTTTCGAACACCGGGGAGCTGTTTTTT. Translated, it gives CASSIDRVSNTGELFF.

The CDR3 protein is CASSYSSAYEQYF. The CDR3 region has the DNA TGTGCCAGCAGTTACTCGTCTGCGTACGAGCAGTACTTC. The chain has TRBV6-2 or TRBV6-3 and TRBJ2-7; no firm D call. Germline V gives CDR1 MNHEY, CDR2 SVGEGT. Between the trimmed V and J ends, which lost 0 bases and 4 bases, there was a span of 7 bases. This CDR3 is 13 amino acids long.

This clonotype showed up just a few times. CDR3 sequence (DNA): TGTGCCAGCAGCATCACCAGCGGGACCTCCTACAATGAGCAGTTCTTC. Its translation: CASSITSGTSYNEQFF. V and J are TRBV11-2 and TRBJ2-1; 7 nucleotides match TRBD2. J gave up 0 bases and V 5 bases, and 7 bases lay outside the gene matches. In germline, CDR1 is SGHAT, CDR2 FQNNGV. The CDR3 is 16 residues long.

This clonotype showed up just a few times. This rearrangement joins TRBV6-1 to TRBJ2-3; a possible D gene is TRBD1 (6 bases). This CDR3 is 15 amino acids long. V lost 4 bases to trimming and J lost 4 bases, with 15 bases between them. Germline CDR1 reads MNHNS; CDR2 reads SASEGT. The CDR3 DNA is TGTGCCAGCAGTGGACAGGACCTAGGTGCAGATACGCAGTATTTT. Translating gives CASSGQDLGADTQYF.